This paragraph reports one TCR beta chain. Its antigen is still unknown. The data derive from a study of shared clonotypes between healthy human individuals. Looking at the study overall: Per donor, CD8 memory used one plate, CD8 naive used two, CD4 memory used three and CD4 naive used three.

Produced via immunoSEQ multiplex PCR; TCRdb's table is partial and in-frame only. Among about 2.2 million clones listed, approximately 94% were seen once. Selected positively for CCR7 and CD45RO-negative, naive CD8 cells excluded terminally differentiated effector memory CD45RA+ cells. Germline values: CDR1 MNHEY, CDR2 SVGAGI. J was trimmed by 5 bases and V by 0 bases; bases with no gene match: 6. CDR3 size: 15 residues. Findings and caveats of the study: Of the naive CD4 clonotypes, about 5% were shared across several donors. Naive subsets, compared against memory subsets, generally had larger estimated richness values. Some clonotypes were shared by all four sorted-subset donors, while others were not shared. The non-shared ones had lower generation probabilities than the shared ones.

Sequencing used naive CD8+ T cells from PBMCs. The receptor was isolated from a man in his late teens or twenties in good health. Some clones in this sample may be carry-over from other donors' samples. The rearrangement links TRBV6-5 to TRBJ2-5, with TRBD2 matching 7 bases. The DNA of the CDR3 is TGTGCCAGCAGTTACTCGAATGTGGGGGGGGAGACCCAGTACTTC. It is translated as CASSYSNVGGETQYF.